This T cell receptor (beta chain) is drawn from a study of blood T cell repertoires in COVID-19 (dated by TCRdb to the early 2020s). Study-wide context: Samples covering the acute and convalescent phases of COVID-19 were provided by collaborators in the United States, Italy and Spain. The material from the prospective study consisted of cDNA or gDNA derived from T cells, B-cell-depleted T cells, or PBMCs. Subjects who had been exposed to COVID-19, were actively infected with it, or had recovered from it provided the deeply sampled blood TCRbeta repertoires that made up the dataset. The repertoires were made available in a free public database intended to serve as a resource for research on the immune response to SARS-CoV-2. The samples were drawn from the first 160 participants of the ongoing ImmuneRACE study and from 1,254 subjects provided by 6 global collaborators. Sample metadata almost always included a de-identified subject ID, COVID-19 status, age in years and sex. Where available, HLA class I and class II types were obtained from metadata supplied by the sample provider rather than from assay-based typing.

Notes on this clone: Its antigen specificity is not known. Nothing much larger sits one base from this clone, and base qualities are not available.

TCRbeta CDR3 regions were amplified from genomic DNA using the immunoSEQ Assay, a bias-controlled multiplex PCR. As for the original processing: Nucleated cell counts per sample were estimated from amplification of reference gene primers within the assay. To quantify the absolute abundance of each unique TCRbeta CDR3 rearrangement, sequence reads were collapsed and filtered. For each sample, productive Simpson clonality was calculated by taking the square root of Simpson's diversity index across productive rearrangements. TCRdb provides this immuneACCESS table in a form limited to in-frame rearrangements. Some clones are lacking; in checked studies, under half of them reflect an unresolved V gene, and why the rest are absent is not known. The V and J calls and clone size were taken over from that table, and D and trimming were inferred from the DNA. The sample profile shows about half a million clones; roughly nine tenths of them were found once. The ten largest clones represent roughly 8% of the sample.

In the prospective study, participants were about 18 to 95 years old, resided in 25 or so geographic areas of the United States, and were enrolled through a virtual design. In the prospective study, cohorts were assigned on the basis of participant-reported clinical history obtained from a screening survey and a study questionnaire. For ImmuneRACE Cohort 3, a participant was defined as recovered based on two consecutive negative NP/OP PCR tests, clearance by a healthcare professional, or resolution of symptoms. Each participant in the prospective study had whole blood, serum and a nasopharyngeal or oropharyngeal swab collected by mobile phlebotomists. Prospective study participants could optionally give additional blood draws and questionnaires over an approximately 2-month period. Before DNA extraction, prospective study blood samples were shipped either frozen or at room temperature. Overall study outcomes, separate from this receptor: The amount of clinical and demographic metadata varied by source and participant and was provided uncurated.

Trimming costs V 4 bases and J 6 bases, and their ends lie 19 bases apart. The CDR3 measures 16 amino acids from cysteine to phenylalanine. Just CDR3 DNA is preserved here, 48 bases in frame from base 1. CDR1 and CDR2 were assigned from the germline V gene as MDHEN and SYDVKM. The source of this sequence is a woman aged 55-69 years who had recovered from COVID-19. In this chain, TRBV28 is recombined with TRBJ2-1; the D gene is perhaps TRBD1, from 6 matching bases. The sample was PBMCs or T cells enriched from blood (not recorded which). The CDR3 reads as follows: CASSSFMDSLGNEQFF. The DNA is as follows: TGTGCCAGCAGTTCTTTTATGGACAGCCTCGGCAATGAGCAGTTCTTC. The variable domain in full, with residues beyond the CDR3 obtained from the reference TRBV28 and TRBJ2-1 genes, is DVKVTQSSRYLVKRTGEKVFLECVQDMDHENMFWYRQDPGLGLRLIYFSYDVKMKEKGDIPEGYSVSREKKERFSLILESASTNQTSMYLCASSSFMDSLGNEQFFGPGTRLTVL.